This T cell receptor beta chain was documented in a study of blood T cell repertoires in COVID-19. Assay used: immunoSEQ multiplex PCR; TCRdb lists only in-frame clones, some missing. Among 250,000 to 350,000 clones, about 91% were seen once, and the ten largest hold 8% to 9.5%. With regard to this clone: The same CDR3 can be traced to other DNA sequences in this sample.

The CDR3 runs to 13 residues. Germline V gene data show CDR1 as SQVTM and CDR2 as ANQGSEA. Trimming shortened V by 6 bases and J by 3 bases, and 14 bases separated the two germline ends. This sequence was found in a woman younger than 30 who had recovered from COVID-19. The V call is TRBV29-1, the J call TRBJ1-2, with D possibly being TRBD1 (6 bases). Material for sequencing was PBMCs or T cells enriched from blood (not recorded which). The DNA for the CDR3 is TGCAGCGTCGGCACAGGGTCAGACTATGGCTACACCTTC. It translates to CSVGTGSDYGYTF.